Listed below are T cell receptor beta chains from one sample, sequenced in a study of response to subunit inactivated influenza vaccine. TCRdb itself ran the RT-PCR reads through MiXCR, one entry per CDR3 protein. Of over 800,000 distinct CDR3 sequences in the sample, around 20% were seen once. The source was PBMCs from blood, collected less than 6 days after vaccination. The source of these receptors is a middle-aged man who received an inactivated influenza vaccine. Both conserved end residues are part of each CDR3. A D gene is named only where the DNA matches it firmly. Size tells how often a clone was seen (once, few, many) or the class of an expanded clone, and some rows leave it out.

d_gene	v_gene	abundance	j_gene	CDR3aa	CDR3nt
NA	TRBV20-1	few	TRBJ2-3	CSARDGVTDTQYF	TGCAGTGCTAGAGATGGCGTAACAGATACGCAGTATTTT
NA	TRBV3-1	once	TRBJ2-3	CASSGSQGGRTQYF	TGTGCCAGCAGCGGAAGCCAAGGTGGTCGTACGCAGTATTTT
NA	TRBV7-3	NA	TRBJ2-3	CASSLMGFNTDTRYF	TGTGCCAGCAGCTTAATGGGGTTCAACACAGATACGCGGTATTTT
NA	TRBV29-1	NA	TRBJ2-3	CSVEGTVQAQYF	TGCAGCGTTGAAGGGACAGTCCAGGCGCAGTATTTT
NA	TRBV6-5	few	TRBJ2-2	CASSYSRATGELFF	TGTGCCAGCAGTTACTCGAGGGCAACCGGGGAGCTGTTTTTT
TRBD2	TRBV7-2	NA	TRBJ2-2	CASSLPSGITGELFF	TGTGCCAGCAGCCTCCCTAGCGGGATCACCGGGGAGCTGTTTTTT
NA	TRBV5-6	NA	TRBJ2-6	CASSQTGYGANVLTF	TGTGCCAGCAGCCAGACAGGTTACGGGGCCAACGTCCTGACTTTC
TRBD1	TRBV9	NA	TRBJ2-5	CASSAHRGQETQYF	TGTGCCAGCAGCGCCCACAGGGGGCAAGAGACCCAGTACTTC
TRBD1	TRBV6-2/TRBV6-3	NA	TRBJ1-1	CASRLTGLNTEAFF	TGTGCCAGCCGGTTGACAGGGCTGAACACTGAAGCTTTCTTT
NA	TRBV7-8	many	TRBJ1-5	CASSPYNQPQHF	TGTGCCAGCAGTCCGTACAATCAGCCCCAGCATTTT
NA	TRBV6-6	few	TRBJ2-5	CASGGYETQYF	TGTGCCAGCGGGGGGTATGAGACCCAGTACTTC
NA	TRBV6-4	NA	TRBJ1-6	CASSDGGGGSPLHF	TGTGCCAGCAGTGATGGCGGCGGAGGCTCACCCCTCCACTTT